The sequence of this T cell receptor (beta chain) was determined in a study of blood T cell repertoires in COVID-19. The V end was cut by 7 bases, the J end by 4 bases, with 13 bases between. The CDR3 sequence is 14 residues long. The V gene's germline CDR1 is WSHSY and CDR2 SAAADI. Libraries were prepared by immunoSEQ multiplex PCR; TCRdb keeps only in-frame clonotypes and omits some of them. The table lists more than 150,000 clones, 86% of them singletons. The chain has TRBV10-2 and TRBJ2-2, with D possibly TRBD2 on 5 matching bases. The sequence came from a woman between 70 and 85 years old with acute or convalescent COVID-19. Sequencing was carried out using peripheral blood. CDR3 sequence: CASKVGVGTGELFF. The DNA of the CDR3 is TGCGCCAGCAAGGTGGGAGTTGGCACCGGGGAGCTGTTTTTT.